The source of this T cell receptor (beta chain) is a study of CD8+CD57+ T cells in acquired aplastic anemia. In the case of this clonotype: The target antigen is unknown.

V lost 5 bases and J lost 4; bases outside the gene matches: 10. CDR3 size: 16 residues. From germline, CDR1 is SGHVS and CDR2 FNYEAQ. The use of genomic DNA as template underpinned the TCR beta VDJ and CDR3 profiling. TCRdb re-analysed the reads in MiXCR, keeping a single row per CDR3 protein. The repertoire holds about 160,000 distinct CDR3 sequences, with around 75% as singletons. Patients picked for sequencing had shown CD8+CD57+ cell expansion detected by flow cytometry. General observations from the study: CD8+ Simpson's diversity did not differ significantly between patients and controls.

Sequenced: sorted CD4+, CD8+, or CD8+CD57+ T cells (not recorded which) from PBMCs. The chain is built from TRBV7-6 and TRBJ2-3; 9 positions agree with TRBD2. This TCR was recovered from a human donor with aplastic anemia. The CDR3 here is CASSPRGGGASDTQYF. Written as DNA, the CDR3 is TGTGCCAGCAGCCCCAGGGGCGGGGGGGCATCAGATACGCAGTATTTT.